This is a list of T cell receptor beta chains from one sample in a study of response to subunit inactivated influenza vaccine. TCRdb re-analysed the RT-PCR reads in MiXCR, keeping a single row per CDR3 protein. The sample includes hundreds of thousands of distinct CDR3 sequences, 15% to 19% of them seen just once. The sample consisted of PBMCs from blood, taken about 12 days after vaccination. These receptors were obtained from a man aged 50 to 59 who received an inactivated influenza vaccine. Both conserved end residues are part of each CDR3. Fields, in order: D gene, V gene, J gene, CDR3 protein. A D gene is named only where the DNA matches it firmly.

NA	TRBV7-9	TRBJ2-1	CASSLEGESSYNEQFF
NA	TRBV7-2	TRBJ2-3	CASSHSGADTQYF
NA	TRBV9	TRBJ2-3	CASSAKLATDTQYF
NA	TRBV6-5	TRBJ2-7	CASSHPGLQLSYEQYF
NA	TRBV7-8	TRBJ2-5	CASSHYGTRETQYF
NA	TRBV29-1	TRBJ1-1	CSVVSHTEAFF
NA	TRBV4-3	TRBJ1-2	CASSQVGDGYGYTF
NA	TRBV30	TRBJ1-2	CAWSWATRGYTF
NA	TRBV4-3	TRBJ1-6	CASSQDDGGTYNSPLHF
TRBD2	TRBV29-1	TRBJ2-7	CSGIAGGMTEQYF
TRBD2	TRBV7-2	TRBJ2-3	CASSSGGGPSDTQYF
NA	TRBV28	TRBJ1-3	CATISGNTIYF
NA	TRBV7-8	TRBJ2-5	CASSLGWVRETQYF
TRBD1	TRBV20-1	TRBJ2-7	CSTAQGVGEQYF
NA	TRBV2	TRBJ2-1	CASSVSGAHNEQFF
NA	TRBV7-2	TRBJ1-2	CASSLVPGSYGYTF
NA	TRBV19	TRBJ1-1	CASSERGSSGTEAFF
NA	TRBV7-9	TRBJ2-7	CASSLDGLAYEQYF
NA	TRBV18	TRBJ2-3	CASSPGGPDTQYF
NA	TRBV7-2	TRBJ2-4	CASRGAVKNIQYF
TRBD2	TRBV2	TRBJ2-1	CASNLLAGVENEQFF
NA	TRBV29-1	TRBJ1-1	CSVEDGGVPEAFF
NA	TRBV5-4	TRBJ1-3	CASSHNRDRRSGNTIYF
NA	TRBV10-3	TRBJ2-2	CAISANPTGTNTGELFF
TRBD1	TRBV9	TRBJ1-2	CASSPREDRAYGYTF
TRBD1	TRBV12-3/TRBV12-4	TRBJ1-1	CASSFDRGSTEAFF
NA	TRBV6-2/TRBV6-3	TRBJ2-4	CASTELGSGGKNIQYF
NA	TRBV4-1	TRBJ1-4	CASSHPAGGPFGEKLFF
NA	TRBV7-2	TRBJ2-5	CASSLILLETQYF
NA	TRBV19	TRBJ1-3	CASSSGTSLSGNTIYF
TRBD1	TRBV7-9	TRBJ2-7	CASSRRGQGDEQYF
TRBD2	TRBV27	TRBJ2-1	CASSLGAGGLEQFF
TRBD1	TRBV10-3	TRBJ1-2	CAISRTGGFTF
TRBD1	TRBV5-1	TRBJ1-4	CASSLEQGAANEKLFF
NA	TRBV4-3	TRBJ2-6	CASSQEGYTGANVLTF
NA	TRBV11-2	TRBJ2-1	CASSLGRGASYNEQFF
NA	TRBV12-3/TRBV12-4	TRBJ2-2	CASSSQVSRVGELFF
TRBD1	TRBV13	TRBJ2-1	CASSSTGGADKSYNEQFF
NA	TRBV2	TRBJ2-6	CASSERPLFSGANVLTF
NA	TRBV7-2	TRBJ2-5	CASSLGYGRAETQYF
NA	TRBV29-1	TRBJ2-1	CSVEGGGLVDEQFF
TRBD1	TRBV12-3/TRBV12-4	TRBJ1-1	CASSLMGQGSEAFF
TRBD2	TRBV4-3	TRBJ2-7	CASSPTILAGPSYEQYF
NA	TRBV4-1	TRBJ2-3	CASSLLPPTDTQYF
TRBD1	TRBV27	TRBJ2-7	CASSLPGQGSYEQYF
NA	TRBV12-3/TRBV12-4	TRBJ2-2	CASSATGYTGELFF
NA	TRBV20-1	TRBJ2-7	CSARQGNTYEQYF
NA	TRBV6-2/TRBV6-3	TRBJ1-2	CASSWRTDRGYTF
TRBD1	TRBV12-3/TRBV12-4	TRBJ1-1	CASSFSGGTEAFF